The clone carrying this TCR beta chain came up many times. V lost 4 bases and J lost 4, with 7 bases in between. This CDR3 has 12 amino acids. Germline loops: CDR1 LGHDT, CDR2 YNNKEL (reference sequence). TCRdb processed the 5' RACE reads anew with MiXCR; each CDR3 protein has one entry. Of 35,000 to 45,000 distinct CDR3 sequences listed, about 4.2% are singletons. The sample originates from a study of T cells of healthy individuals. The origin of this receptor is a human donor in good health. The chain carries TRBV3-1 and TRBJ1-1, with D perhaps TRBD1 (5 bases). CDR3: CASSRGGTEAFF. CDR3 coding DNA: TGTGCCAGCAGCCGGGGGGGCACTGAAGCTTTCTTT.